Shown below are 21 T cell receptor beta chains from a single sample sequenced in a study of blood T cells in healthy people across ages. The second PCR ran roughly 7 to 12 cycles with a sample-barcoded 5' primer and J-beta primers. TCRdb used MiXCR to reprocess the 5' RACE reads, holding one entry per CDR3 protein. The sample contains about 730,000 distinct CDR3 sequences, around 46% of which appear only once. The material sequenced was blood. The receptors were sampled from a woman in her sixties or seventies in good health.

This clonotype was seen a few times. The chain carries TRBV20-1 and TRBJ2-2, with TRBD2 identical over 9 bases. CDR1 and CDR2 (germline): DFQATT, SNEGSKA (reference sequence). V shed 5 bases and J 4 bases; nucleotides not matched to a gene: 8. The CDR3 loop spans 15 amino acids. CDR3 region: CSAFPSGRTTGELFF. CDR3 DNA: TGCAGTGCTTTTCCAAGCGGGAGGACCACCGGGGAGCTGTTTTTT.

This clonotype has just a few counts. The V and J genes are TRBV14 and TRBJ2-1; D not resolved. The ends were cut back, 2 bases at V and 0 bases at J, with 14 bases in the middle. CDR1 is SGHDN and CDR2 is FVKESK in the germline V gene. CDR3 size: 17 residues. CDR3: CASSQPGSPSSYNEQFF. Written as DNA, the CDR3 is TGTGCCAGCAGCCAACCCGGCAGCCCGAGCTCCTACAATGAGCAGTTCTTC. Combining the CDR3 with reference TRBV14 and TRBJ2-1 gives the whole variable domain EAGVTQFPSHSVIEKGQTVTLRCDPISGHDNLYWYRRVMGKEIKFLLHFVKESKQDESGMPNNRFLAERTGGTYSTLKVQPAELEDSGVYFCASSQPGSPSSYNEQFFGPGTRLTVL.

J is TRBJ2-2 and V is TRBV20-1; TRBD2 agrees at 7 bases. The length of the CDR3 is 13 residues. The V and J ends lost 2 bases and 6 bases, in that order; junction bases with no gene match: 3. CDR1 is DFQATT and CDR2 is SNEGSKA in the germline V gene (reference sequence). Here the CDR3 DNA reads TGCAGTGCTAGACCTGGACTAGCCGGGGAGCTGTTTTTT. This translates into CSARPGLAGELFF.

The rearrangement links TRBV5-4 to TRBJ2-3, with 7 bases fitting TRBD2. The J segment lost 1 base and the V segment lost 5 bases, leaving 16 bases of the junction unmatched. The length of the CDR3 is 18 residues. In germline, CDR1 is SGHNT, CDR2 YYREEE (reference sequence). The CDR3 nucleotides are TGTGCCAGCAGTAGAACCCCGAGGCGGGGGTTTCGCACAGATACGCAGTATTTT. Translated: CASSRTPRRGFRTDTQYF.

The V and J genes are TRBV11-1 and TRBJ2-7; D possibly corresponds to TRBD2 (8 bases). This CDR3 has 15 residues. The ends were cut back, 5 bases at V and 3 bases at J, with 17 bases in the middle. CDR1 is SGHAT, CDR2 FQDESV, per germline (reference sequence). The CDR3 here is CASSREGGQDYEQYF. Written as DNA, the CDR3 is TGTGCCAGCAGCCGGGAGGGAGGACAGGACTACGAGCAGTACTTC.

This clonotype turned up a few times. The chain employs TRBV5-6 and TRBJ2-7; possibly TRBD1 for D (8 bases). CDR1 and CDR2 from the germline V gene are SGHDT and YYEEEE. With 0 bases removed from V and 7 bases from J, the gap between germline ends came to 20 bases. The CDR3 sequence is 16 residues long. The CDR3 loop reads CASSLGQGTILREQYF. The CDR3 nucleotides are TGTGCCAGCAGCTTGGGACAGGGGACTATCCTGAGGGAGCAGTACTTC.

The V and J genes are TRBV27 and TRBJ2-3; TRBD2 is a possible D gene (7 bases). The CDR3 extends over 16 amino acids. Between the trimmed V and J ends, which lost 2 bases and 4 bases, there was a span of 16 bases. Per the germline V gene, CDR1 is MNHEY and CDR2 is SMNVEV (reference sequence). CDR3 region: CASSLILGGAADTQYF. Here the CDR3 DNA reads TGTGCCAGCAGTTTAATTTTGGGGGGGGCCGCAGATACGCAGTATTTT.

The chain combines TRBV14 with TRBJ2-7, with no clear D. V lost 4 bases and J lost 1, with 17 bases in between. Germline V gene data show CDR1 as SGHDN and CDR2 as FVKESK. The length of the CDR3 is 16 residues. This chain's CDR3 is CASSLKWSKLSYEQYF. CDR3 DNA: TGTGCCAGCAGCCTTAAGTGGAGCAAGCTATCCTACGAGCAGTACTTC. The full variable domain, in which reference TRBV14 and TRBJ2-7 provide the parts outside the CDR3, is EAGVTQFPSHSVIEKGQTVTLRCDPISGHDNLYWYRRVMGKEIKFLLHFVKESKQDESGMPNNRFLAERTGGTYSTLKVQPAELEDSGVYFCASSLKWSKLSYEQYFGPGTRLTVT.

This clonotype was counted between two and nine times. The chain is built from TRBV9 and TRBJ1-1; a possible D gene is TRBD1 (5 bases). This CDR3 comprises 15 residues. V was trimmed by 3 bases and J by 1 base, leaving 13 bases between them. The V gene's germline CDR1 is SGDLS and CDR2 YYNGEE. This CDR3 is CASSAGHGQNTEAFF. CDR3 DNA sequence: TGTGCCAGCAGCGCCGGGCACGGACAGAACACTGAAGCTTTCTTT. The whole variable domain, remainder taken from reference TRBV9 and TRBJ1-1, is DSGVTQTPKHLITATGQRVTLRCSPRSGDLSVYWYQQSLDQGLQFLIQYYNGEERAKGNILERFSAQQFPDLHSELNLSSLELGDSALYFCASSAGHGQNTEAFFGQGTRLTVV.

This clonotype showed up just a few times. The chain's CDR3 is CASSYSGQGSYNEQFF. The CDR3 DNA is TGTGCCAGCAGTTACTCGGGTCAGGGGTCCTACAATGAGCAGTTCTTC. The rearrangement links TRBV6-5 to TRBJ2-1; possible D gene TRBD1, 6 bases. CDR3 length: 16 residues. V was trimmed by 0 bases and J by 1 base, leaving 10 bases between them. CDR1 and CDR2 from the germline V gene are MNHEY and SVGAGI.

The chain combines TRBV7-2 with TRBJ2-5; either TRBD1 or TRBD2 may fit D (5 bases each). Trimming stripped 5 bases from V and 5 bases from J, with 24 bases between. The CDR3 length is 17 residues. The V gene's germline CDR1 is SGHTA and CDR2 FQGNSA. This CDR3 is CASSPVSGGSRAETQYF. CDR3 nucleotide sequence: TGTGCCAGCAGCCCCGTTAGTGGGGGATCTCGAGCTGAGACCCAGTACTTC.

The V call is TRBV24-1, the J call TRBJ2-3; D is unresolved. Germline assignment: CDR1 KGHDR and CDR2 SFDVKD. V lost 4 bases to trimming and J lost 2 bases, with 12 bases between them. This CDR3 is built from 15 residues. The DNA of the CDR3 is TGTGCCACCAGTGAAGTTGGGCATCCCACAGATACGCAGTATTTT. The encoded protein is CATSEVGHPTDTQYF.

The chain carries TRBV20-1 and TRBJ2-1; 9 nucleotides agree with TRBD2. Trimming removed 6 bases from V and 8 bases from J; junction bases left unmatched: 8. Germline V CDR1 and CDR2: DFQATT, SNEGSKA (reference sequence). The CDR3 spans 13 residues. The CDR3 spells CSALGASGDEQFF. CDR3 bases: TGCAGTGCCCTGGGGGCTAGCGGGGATGAGCAGTTCTTC.

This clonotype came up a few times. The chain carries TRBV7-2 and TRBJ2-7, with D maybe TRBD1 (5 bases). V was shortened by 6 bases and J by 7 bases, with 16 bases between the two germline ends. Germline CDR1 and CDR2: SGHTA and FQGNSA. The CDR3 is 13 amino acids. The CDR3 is CASRRPTASEQYF. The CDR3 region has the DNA TGTGCCAGCAGACGACCGACAGCATCGGAGCAGTACTTC.

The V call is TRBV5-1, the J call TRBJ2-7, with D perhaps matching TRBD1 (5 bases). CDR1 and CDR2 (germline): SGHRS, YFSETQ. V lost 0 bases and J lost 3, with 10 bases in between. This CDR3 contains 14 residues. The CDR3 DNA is TGCGCCAGCAGCTTGGGACAGCGAAGCTACGAGCAGTACTTC. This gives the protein CASSLGQRSYEQYF.

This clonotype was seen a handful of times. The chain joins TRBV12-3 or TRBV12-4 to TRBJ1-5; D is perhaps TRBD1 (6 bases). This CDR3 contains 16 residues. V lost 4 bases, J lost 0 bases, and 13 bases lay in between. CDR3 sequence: CASSSPEGVSNQPQHF. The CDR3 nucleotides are TGTGCCAGCAGTTCCCCGGAGGGGGTTAGCAATCAGCCCCAGCATTTT.

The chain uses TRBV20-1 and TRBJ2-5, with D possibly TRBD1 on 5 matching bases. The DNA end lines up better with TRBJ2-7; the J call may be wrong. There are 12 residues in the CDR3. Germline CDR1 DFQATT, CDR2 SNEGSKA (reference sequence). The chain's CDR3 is CSARSRTYEQYF. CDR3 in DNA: TGCAGTGCTAGAAGCAGGACATACGAGCAGTACTTC.

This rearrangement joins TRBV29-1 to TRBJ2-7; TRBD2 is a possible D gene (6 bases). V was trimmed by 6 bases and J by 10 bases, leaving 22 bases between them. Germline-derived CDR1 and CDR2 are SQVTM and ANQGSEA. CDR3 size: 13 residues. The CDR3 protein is CSVARGTQETQYF. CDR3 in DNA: TGCAGCGTAGCCCGGGGGACCCAAGAAACCCAGTACTTC.

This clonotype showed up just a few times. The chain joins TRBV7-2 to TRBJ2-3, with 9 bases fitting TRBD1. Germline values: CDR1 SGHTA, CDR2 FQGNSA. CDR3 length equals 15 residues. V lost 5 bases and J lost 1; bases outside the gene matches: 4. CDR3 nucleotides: TGTGCCAGCAGCAGGGACAGGGCCCGCACAGATACGCAGTATTTT. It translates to CASSRDRARTDTQYF.

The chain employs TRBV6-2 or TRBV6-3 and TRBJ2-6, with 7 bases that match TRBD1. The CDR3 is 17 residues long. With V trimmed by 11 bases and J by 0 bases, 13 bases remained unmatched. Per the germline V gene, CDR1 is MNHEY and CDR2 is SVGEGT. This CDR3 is CAGTMTGSPSGANVLTF. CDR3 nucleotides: TGTGCCGGCACCATGACAGGGAGCCCCTCTGGGGCCAACGTCCTGACTTTC.

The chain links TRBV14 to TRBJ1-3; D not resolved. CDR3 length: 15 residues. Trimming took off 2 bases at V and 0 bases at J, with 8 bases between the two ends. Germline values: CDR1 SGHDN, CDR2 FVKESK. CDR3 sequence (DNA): TGTGCCAGCAGCCAACAACTGAGCTCTGGAAACACCATATATTTT. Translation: CASSQQLSSGNTIYF.